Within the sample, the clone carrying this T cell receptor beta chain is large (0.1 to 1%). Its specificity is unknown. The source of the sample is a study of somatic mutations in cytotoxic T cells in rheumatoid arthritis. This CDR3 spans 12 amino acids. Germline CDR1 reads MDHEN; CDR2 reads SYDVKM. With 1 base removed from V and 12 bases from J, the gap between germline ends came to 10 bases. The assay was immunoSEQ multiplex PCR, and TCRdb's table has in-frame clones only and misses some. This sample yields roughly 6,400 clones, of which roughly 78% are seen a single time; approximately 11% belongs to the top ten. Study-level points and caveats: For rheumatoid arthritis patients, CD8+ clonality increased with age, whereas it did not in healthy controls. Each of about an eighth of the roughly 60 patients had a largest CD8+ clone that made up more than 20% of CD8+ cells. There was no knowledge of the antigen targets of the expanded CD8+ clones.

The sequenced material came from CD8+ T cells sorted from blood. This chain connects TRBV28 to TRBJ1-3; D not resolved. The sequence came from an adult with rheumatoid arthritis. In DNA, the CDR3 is TGTGCCAGCAGTTTATCGGGTCCTGTCATATATTTT. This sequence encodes CASSLSGPVIYF. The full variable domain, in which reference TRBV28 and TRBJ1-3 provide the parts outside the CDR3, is DVKVTQSSRYLVKRTGEKVFLECVQDMDHENMFWYRQDPGLGLRLIYFSYDVKMKEKGDIPEGYSVSREKKERFSLILESASTNQTSMYLCASSLSGPVIYFGEGSWLTVV.